A selection of T cell receptor beta chains follows, all from one sample in a study of blood T cell repertoires in COVID-19. Only in-frame clones appear in the TCRdb table, and some are missing; sequencing was by immunoSEQ multiplex PCR. This sample carries around 160,000 clones, roughly 91% of them seen once, and the ten largest clones take about 2.3%. The sequenced material came from peripheral blood. These receptor sequences come from a man younger than 35 with acute or convalescent COVID-19. Both conserved end residues are part of each CDR3. D genes are given only for firm matches. A row's size may be missing; if present it is once, few, many or a size class.

TRBV9	NA	NA	TRBJ1-4	TGTGCCAGCAGCGTAGGTGACGGGGGTAGTGAAAAACTGTTTTTT	CASSVGDGGSEKLFF
TRBV7-2	TRBD1	NA	TRBJ1-2	TGTGCCAGCAGCTTAGGGGGACAGGGGCGGGATGGCTACACCTTC	CASSLGGQGRDGYTF
TRBV5-1	NA	NA	TRBJ2-2	TGCGCCAGCAGCGCAGATCCGAACACCGGGGAGCTGTTTTTT	CASSADPNTGELFF
TRBV5-5	NA	once	TRBJ1-1	TGTGCCAGCAGCGTGGCAGGGGAGGAAGCTTTCTTT	CASSVAGEEAFF
TRBV5-4	NA	NA	TRBJ2-1	TGTGCCAGCAGCTTCCCTTCAGGGCCGAGGTACAATGAGCAGTTCTTC	CASSFPSGPRYNEQFF
TRBV19	TRBD1	NA	TRBJ1-5	TGTGCCAGTAGTCCAGATTCCGGGACAGGGGGCAATCAGCCCCAGCATTTT	CASSPDSGTGGNQPQHF
TRBV1	NA	NA	TRBJ2-3	TGCACCAGCAGCCAAGATAAGAGGGAAGACTATTTTGTCACAGATACGCAGTATTTT	CTSSQDKREDYFVTDTQYF
TRBV12-3/TRBV12-4	NA	NA	TRBJ1-1	TGTGCCACCCTGGGGGGGGAGAGGGCTGAAGCTTTCTTT	CATLGGERAEAFF
TRBV28	TRBD2	NA	TRBJ2-3	TGTGCCAGCAGTCAGACTAGCGGGGGGGCCACAGATACGCAGTATTTT	CASSQTSGGATDTQYF
TRBV7-9	NA	NA	TRBJ1-5	TGTGCCAGCAGCTTGGGGACACTCCAGCCCCAGCATTTT	CASSLGTLQPQHF
TRBV7-9	NA	NA	TRBJ1-2	TGTGCCAGCAGCTCAACTTATCGAGCGCGCTATGGCTACACCTTC	CASSSTYRARYGYTF
TRBV24-1	TRBD1	NA	TRBJ2-1	TGTGCCACCAGTGCGACAGGGAGCTACAATGAGCAGTTCTTC	CATSATGSYNEQFF
TRBV29-1	TRBD2	few	TRBJ2-7	TGCAGCGTTCGCGGGACTAGCGGGCGCAACGAGCAGTACTTC	CSVRGTSGRNEQYF
TRBV5-5	NA	NA	TRBJ2-1	TGTGCCAGCAGCTTCTTTTCCATGGCCCCCGTCAGTGAGCAGTTCTTC	CASSFFSMAPVSEQFF
TRBV7-9	NA	NA	TRBJ1-1	TGTGCCAGCAGTAGCGTCGGGAACACTGAAGCTTTCTTT	CASSSVGNTEAFF
TRBV30	NA	NA	TRBJ2-7	TGTGCCTGGTCCTTTGGGCCCTCCGAGCAGTACTTC	CAWSFGPSEQYF
TRBV24-1	NA	NA	TRBJ2-4	TGTGCCACCAGTGATGGGACAACTCCTGGGCAAAACATTCAGTACTTC	CATSDGTTPGQNIQYF